The T cell receptor beta chain under discussion was sequenced for a study of blood T cell repertoires in COVID-19. Study at large: PBMCs, B-cell-depleted T cells, or T cells provided the cDNA or gDNA that made up the material.

In the original analysis: Reference gene primer amplification gave estimated nucleated cell counts. TCRdb keeps only in-frame clones here, not all; method: immunoSEQ multiplex PCR. V and J calls plus clone size are reproduced from that table; the DNA served to infer D and trimming. The repertoire holds 200,000 or so clones, with about 86% as singletons. The count of this clone is one. This CDR3 contains 14 residues. V shed 6 bases and J 4 bases; nucleotides not matched to a gene: 5. CDR1 is SQVTM and CDR2 is ANQGSEA in the germline V gene. This chain links TRBV29-1 with TRBJ2-5; 13 bases map to TRBD2. The receptor was derived from a woman aged 30 to 39 who had recovered from COVID-19. Sequenced sample: peripheral blood. The CDR3 DNA sequence: TGCAGCGTCGGACTAGCGGGAGTTCCAGAGACCCAGTACTTC. Encoded protein: CSVGLAGVPETQYF.